This T cell receptor (beta chain) comes out of a study of T cell responses to AZD1222 COVID-19 vaccine. Produced via immunoSEQ multiplex PCR; TCRdb's table is partial and in-frame only. The sample lists 100,000 to 150,000 clones, more than 70% occurring once. Notes on this clone: The antigen is not known.

Points from the study as a whole: Spike regions recognized by vaccine-associated CD4 TCRs spanned the protein, led by 160-218 and 743-854. Baseline serology detected seropositivity in only six AZD1222 recipients.

J was trimmed by 6 bases and V by 6 bases; bases with no gene match: 8. Germline lookup yields CDR1 MDHEN and CDR2 SYDVKM. This CDR3 region has 13 residues. The clonotype originates from an adult who received the AZD1222 COVID-19 vaccine. Sequenced here: peripheral blood, sampled 28 days after the second AZD1222 dose. This rearrangement joins TRBV28 to TRBJ2-7, with 7 bases that match TRBD1. CDR3 protein: CASSLGQPLEQYF. DNA for the CDR3: TGTGCCAGCAGCCTGGGACAGCCGCTCGAGCAGTACTTC.